These T cell receptor beta chains were read from a single sample in a study of T cells after yellow fever vaccination. TCRdb re-analysed the 5' RACE reads in MiXCR, keeping a single row per CDR3 protein. The sample records tens of thousands of distinct CDR3 sequences, roughly 7.4% being singletons. The sample consisted of CD8+ T cells sorted from PBMCs, taken 15 days after the yellow fever booster vaccination. These receptor sequences come from a man aged 30 to 39 who received the YFV17D yellow fever vaccine. Each CDR3 is given with its conserved first and last residue. Fields, in order: J gene, clone size, CDR3 length, V gene, CDR3 protein. A row's size may be missing; if present it is once, few, many or a size class.

j_call: TRBJ2-3; clone_size: many; cdr3_length: 13; v_call: TRBV6-5; cdr3_aa: CASSYSNGGTQYF
j_call: TRBJ2-7; clone_size: many; cdr3_length: 16; v_call: TRBV10-3; cdr3_aa: CAISETSGRAAYEQYF
j_call: TRBJ2-2; clone_size: many; cdr3_length: 17; v_call: TRBV12-3/TRBV12-4; cdr3_aa: CASSFPLREAATGELFF
j_call: TRBJ2-2; clone_size: .; cdr3_length: 16; v_call: TRBV13; cdr3_aa: CASSPEGTENTEELFF
j_call: TRBJ2-7; clone_size: many; cdr3_length: 14; v_call: TRBV27; cdr3_aa: CASSLVRESYEQYF
j_call: TRBJ2-1; clone_size: many; cdr3_length: 15; v_call: TRBV12-5; cdr3_aa: CASGLGGGRYNEQFF
j_call: TRBJ2-5; clone_size: many; cdr3_length: 14; v_call: TRBV28; cdr3_aa: CASHLGRGPETQYF
j_call: TRBJ2-3; clone_size: many; cdr3_length: 14; v_call: TRBV27; cdr3_aa: CASPGQGCTDTQYF
j_call: TRBJ2-1; clone_size: many; cdr3_length: 15; v_call: TRBV7-6; cdr3_aa: CASSLDVRGANEQFF
j_call: TRBJ2-7; clone_size: many; cdr3_length: 17; v_call: TRBV15; cdr3_aa: CATSRDGLLAGVYEQYF
j_call: TRBJ2-1; clone_size: .; cdr3_length: 16; v_call: TRBV6-2/TRBV6-3; cdr3_aa: CASSYASGTEYNEQFF
j_call: TRBJ1-1; clone_size: many; cdr3_length: 13; v_call: TRBV9; cdr3_aa: CASSVGMNTEAFF
j_call: TRBJ2-1; clone_size: many; cdr3_length: 13; v_call: TRBV6-4; cdr3_aa: CASSTSSYNEQFF
j_call: TRBJ2-7; clone_size: many; cdr3_length: 15; v_call: TRBV20-1; cdr3_aa: CSALILQGVLYEQYF
j_call: TRBJ2-7; clone_size: few; cdr3_length: 15; v_call: TRBV15; cdr3_aa: CATSTLPSSGYEQYF
j_call: TRBJ2-3; clone_size: many; cdr3_length: 16; v_call: TRBV5-1; cdr3_aa: CASSRPPSGDGLTQYF
j_call: TRBJ2-2; clone_size: .; cdr3_length: 16; v_call: TRBV19; cdr3_aa: CASSIEHSLSTGELFF
j_call: TRBJ2-3; clone_size: many; cdr3_length: 10; v_call: TRBV2; cdr3_aa: CASSTDTQYF
j_call: TRBJ2-7; clone_size: many; cdr3_length: 15; v_call: TRBV7-9; cdr3_aa: CASSSSKGASYEQYF
j_call: TRBJ2-1; clone_size: .; cdr3_length: 15; v_call: TRBV29-1; cdr3_aa: CSVEDREAVGNEHFF
j_call: TRBJ2-3; clone_size: many; cdr3_length: 15; v_call: TRBV7-9; cdr3_aa: CASSLPQDRTDTQYF
j_call: TRBJ1-1; clone_size: many; cdr3_length: 16; v_call: TRBV25-1; cdr3_aa: CASSENRGGRVDEAFF
j_call: TRBJ2-5; clone_size: many; cdr3_length: 14; v_call: TRBV5-4; cdr3_aa: CASSFGGGGETQYF
j_call: TRBJ2-7; clone_size: many; cdr3_length: 17; v_call: TRBV6-5; cdr3_aa: CASSYYQREIYGYEQYF
j_call: TRBJ2-7; clone_size: few; cdr3_length: 14; v_call: TRBV29-1; cdr3_aa: CSVCPVGQIYEQYF